This TCR beta chain was documented in a study of CD4 T cells in relation to SARS-CoV-2 and coronaviruses. Overall study findings and caveats: In around two thirds of donors, memory CD4+ clonotypes crossrecognized SARS-CoV-2 and at least one common cold coronavirus spike.

Measured with immunoSEQ multiplex PCR; TCRdb has only the in-frame clones, and not every one. Of 15,000 to 20,000 clones in the sample, around 78% are singletons; the top ten hold about 14%. Looked up from germline, CDR1 is SNHLY and CDR2 is FYNNEI. This CDR3 region has 16 residues. Losses at the gene ends were 6 bases for V and 4 bases for J; bases not matched to a gene: 13. CD4+ T cells from unexposed donors were obtained before the COVID-19 pandemic (2011-2018). After approximately 10 days of culture, CD4+ T cells were isolated. As cell numbers allowed, unexposed-donor CD4+ T cells faced SARS-CoV-2 S/N and four cold-coronavirus spikes. With regard to this clone: As yet, its antigen is unknown.

The sample comprised CD4+ T cells from PBMCs, cultured in vitro. V is TRBV2 and J is TRBJ2-3; 7 bases map to TRBD2. This receptor was identified in a human donor in good health. CDR3 amino acids: CASRPASGIGPDTQYF. The CDR3 DNA sequence: TGTGCCAGCAGACCCGCTAGCGGTATCGGGCCAGATACGCAGTATTTT.